This entry lists 8 T cell receptor beta chains sequenced from one sample in a study of identical twins. TCRdb redid the calling of the 5' RACE reads with MiXCR, one entry per CDR3 protein. The data contain about 790,000 distinct CDR3 sequences, roughly 20% of them singletons. Another study also made use of these data, one on T cells expressing NK-cell markers.

The sample was PBMCs. These TCRs come from a woman between 18 and 30 years old in good health.

This clonotype came up many times. V and J are TRBV10-3 and TRBJ2-5; 10 bases fit TRBD1. This CDR3 comprises 15 residues. The germline CDR1 and CDR2 sequences are ENHRY and SYGVKD. V shed 8 bases, J shed 5 bases, and the junction held 11 bases outside the gene matches. In DNA form, the CDR3 reads TGTGCCATCGGGGAAACCGGGACAGGGGACGAGACCCAGTACTTC. It encodes CAIGETGTGDETQYF.

In this sample, this clonotype turned up a few times. The CDR3 nucleotides read TGTGCCAGCAGCGTCTCGGCAGGGACGGGCGGAGGCTACACCTTC. Translated, it gives CASSVSAGTGGGYTF. V usage is TRBV9 and J usage is TRBJ1-2, with D tentatively TRBD1 (5 bases). The CDR3 has 15 amino acids. Germline assignment: CDR1 SGDLS and CDR2 YYNGEE. Between the trimmed V and J ends, which lost 2 bases and 8 bases, there was a span of 19 bases. Filled out from reference TRBV9 and TRBJ1-2, the complete variable domain reads DSGVTQTPKHLITATGQRVTLRCSPRSGDLSVYWYQQSLDQGLQFLIQYYNGEERAKGNILERFSAQQFPDLHSELNLSSLELGDSALYFCASSVSAGTGGGYTFGSGTRLTVV.

The chain couples TRBV18 to TRBJ2-5; D uncertain. This CDR3 is built from 15 residues. V was pared by 3 bases and J by 2 bases, with 13 bases between. Germline-derived CDR1 and CDR2 are KGHSH and LQKENI. The CDR3, as DNA: TGTGCCAGCTCACCCTCCATGGGTTTACAAGAGACCCAGTACTTC. Protein product: CASSPSMGLQETQYF.

V usage is TRBV9 and J usage is TRBJ2-3, with D perhaps matching TRBD1 or TRBD2 (5 bases each). Per germline, CDR1 SGDLS and CDR2 YYNGEE. The V end lost 3 bases, the J end lost 3 bases, and 11 bases lay between the germline ends. The CDR3 is 14 residues long. The CDR3 sequence: CASSDRGRTDTQYF. CDR3 bases: TGTGCCAGCAGCGACCGGGGCCGAACAGATACGCAGTATTTT.

J is TRBJ2-3 and V is TRBV20-1, with D perhaps TRBD2 (6 bases). Trimming stripped 6 bases from V and 3 bases from J, with 16 bases between. The CDR3 runs to 14 residues. Germline V gene sequence: CDR1 DFQATT, CDR2 SNEGSKA (reference sequence). CDR3 protein: CSAPPSGPTDTQYF. CDR3 coding DNA: TGCAGTGCCCCCCCGAGCGGGCCGACAGATACGCAGTATTTT.

The V and J genes are TRBV9 and TRBJ2-7, with D hard to call. V was trimmed by 3 bases and J by 7 bases, leaving 20 bases between them. The CDR3 contains 15 residues. CDR1 is SGDLS, CDR2 YYNGEE, per germline. The chain's CDR3 is CASSGRPGVWGEQYF. The DNA for the CDR3 is TGTGCCAGCAGCGGGCGCCCAGGAGTTTGGGGAGAGCAGTACTTC. The variable domain in full, with the rest retrieved from reference TRBV9 and TRBJ2-7, is DSGVTQTPKHLITATGQRVTLRCSPRSGDLSVYWYQQSLDQGLQFLIQYYNGEERAKGNILERFSAQQFPDLHSELNLSSLELGDSALYFCASSGRPGVWGEQYFGPGTRLTVT.

This chain connects TRBV6-1 to TRBJ2-3, with D perhaps TRBD1 or TRBD2 (5 bases each). Germline values: CDR1 MNHNS, CDR2 SASEGT. CDR3 length: 16 residues. Trimming cost V 7 bases and J 0 bases, with 17 bases left between them. Written as DNA, the CDR3 is TGTGCCAGCACCGACCGACCGGGACGGAGCACAGATACGCAGTATTTT. It specifies CASTDRPGRSTDTQYF.

In its sample, this clonotype was seen once. The gene calls are TRBV13 and TRBJ2-1; 7 bases match TRBD2. The length of the CDR3 is 14 residues. The junction had 6 bases not matched to a gene; V was cut back by 5 bases and J by 5 bases. Germline values: CDR1 PRHDT, CDR2 FYEKMQ (reference sequence). CDR3 in DNA: TGTGCCAGCAGCAGCCGGGACTACAACAATGAGCAGTTCTTC. Translating it yields CASSSRDYNNEQFF.